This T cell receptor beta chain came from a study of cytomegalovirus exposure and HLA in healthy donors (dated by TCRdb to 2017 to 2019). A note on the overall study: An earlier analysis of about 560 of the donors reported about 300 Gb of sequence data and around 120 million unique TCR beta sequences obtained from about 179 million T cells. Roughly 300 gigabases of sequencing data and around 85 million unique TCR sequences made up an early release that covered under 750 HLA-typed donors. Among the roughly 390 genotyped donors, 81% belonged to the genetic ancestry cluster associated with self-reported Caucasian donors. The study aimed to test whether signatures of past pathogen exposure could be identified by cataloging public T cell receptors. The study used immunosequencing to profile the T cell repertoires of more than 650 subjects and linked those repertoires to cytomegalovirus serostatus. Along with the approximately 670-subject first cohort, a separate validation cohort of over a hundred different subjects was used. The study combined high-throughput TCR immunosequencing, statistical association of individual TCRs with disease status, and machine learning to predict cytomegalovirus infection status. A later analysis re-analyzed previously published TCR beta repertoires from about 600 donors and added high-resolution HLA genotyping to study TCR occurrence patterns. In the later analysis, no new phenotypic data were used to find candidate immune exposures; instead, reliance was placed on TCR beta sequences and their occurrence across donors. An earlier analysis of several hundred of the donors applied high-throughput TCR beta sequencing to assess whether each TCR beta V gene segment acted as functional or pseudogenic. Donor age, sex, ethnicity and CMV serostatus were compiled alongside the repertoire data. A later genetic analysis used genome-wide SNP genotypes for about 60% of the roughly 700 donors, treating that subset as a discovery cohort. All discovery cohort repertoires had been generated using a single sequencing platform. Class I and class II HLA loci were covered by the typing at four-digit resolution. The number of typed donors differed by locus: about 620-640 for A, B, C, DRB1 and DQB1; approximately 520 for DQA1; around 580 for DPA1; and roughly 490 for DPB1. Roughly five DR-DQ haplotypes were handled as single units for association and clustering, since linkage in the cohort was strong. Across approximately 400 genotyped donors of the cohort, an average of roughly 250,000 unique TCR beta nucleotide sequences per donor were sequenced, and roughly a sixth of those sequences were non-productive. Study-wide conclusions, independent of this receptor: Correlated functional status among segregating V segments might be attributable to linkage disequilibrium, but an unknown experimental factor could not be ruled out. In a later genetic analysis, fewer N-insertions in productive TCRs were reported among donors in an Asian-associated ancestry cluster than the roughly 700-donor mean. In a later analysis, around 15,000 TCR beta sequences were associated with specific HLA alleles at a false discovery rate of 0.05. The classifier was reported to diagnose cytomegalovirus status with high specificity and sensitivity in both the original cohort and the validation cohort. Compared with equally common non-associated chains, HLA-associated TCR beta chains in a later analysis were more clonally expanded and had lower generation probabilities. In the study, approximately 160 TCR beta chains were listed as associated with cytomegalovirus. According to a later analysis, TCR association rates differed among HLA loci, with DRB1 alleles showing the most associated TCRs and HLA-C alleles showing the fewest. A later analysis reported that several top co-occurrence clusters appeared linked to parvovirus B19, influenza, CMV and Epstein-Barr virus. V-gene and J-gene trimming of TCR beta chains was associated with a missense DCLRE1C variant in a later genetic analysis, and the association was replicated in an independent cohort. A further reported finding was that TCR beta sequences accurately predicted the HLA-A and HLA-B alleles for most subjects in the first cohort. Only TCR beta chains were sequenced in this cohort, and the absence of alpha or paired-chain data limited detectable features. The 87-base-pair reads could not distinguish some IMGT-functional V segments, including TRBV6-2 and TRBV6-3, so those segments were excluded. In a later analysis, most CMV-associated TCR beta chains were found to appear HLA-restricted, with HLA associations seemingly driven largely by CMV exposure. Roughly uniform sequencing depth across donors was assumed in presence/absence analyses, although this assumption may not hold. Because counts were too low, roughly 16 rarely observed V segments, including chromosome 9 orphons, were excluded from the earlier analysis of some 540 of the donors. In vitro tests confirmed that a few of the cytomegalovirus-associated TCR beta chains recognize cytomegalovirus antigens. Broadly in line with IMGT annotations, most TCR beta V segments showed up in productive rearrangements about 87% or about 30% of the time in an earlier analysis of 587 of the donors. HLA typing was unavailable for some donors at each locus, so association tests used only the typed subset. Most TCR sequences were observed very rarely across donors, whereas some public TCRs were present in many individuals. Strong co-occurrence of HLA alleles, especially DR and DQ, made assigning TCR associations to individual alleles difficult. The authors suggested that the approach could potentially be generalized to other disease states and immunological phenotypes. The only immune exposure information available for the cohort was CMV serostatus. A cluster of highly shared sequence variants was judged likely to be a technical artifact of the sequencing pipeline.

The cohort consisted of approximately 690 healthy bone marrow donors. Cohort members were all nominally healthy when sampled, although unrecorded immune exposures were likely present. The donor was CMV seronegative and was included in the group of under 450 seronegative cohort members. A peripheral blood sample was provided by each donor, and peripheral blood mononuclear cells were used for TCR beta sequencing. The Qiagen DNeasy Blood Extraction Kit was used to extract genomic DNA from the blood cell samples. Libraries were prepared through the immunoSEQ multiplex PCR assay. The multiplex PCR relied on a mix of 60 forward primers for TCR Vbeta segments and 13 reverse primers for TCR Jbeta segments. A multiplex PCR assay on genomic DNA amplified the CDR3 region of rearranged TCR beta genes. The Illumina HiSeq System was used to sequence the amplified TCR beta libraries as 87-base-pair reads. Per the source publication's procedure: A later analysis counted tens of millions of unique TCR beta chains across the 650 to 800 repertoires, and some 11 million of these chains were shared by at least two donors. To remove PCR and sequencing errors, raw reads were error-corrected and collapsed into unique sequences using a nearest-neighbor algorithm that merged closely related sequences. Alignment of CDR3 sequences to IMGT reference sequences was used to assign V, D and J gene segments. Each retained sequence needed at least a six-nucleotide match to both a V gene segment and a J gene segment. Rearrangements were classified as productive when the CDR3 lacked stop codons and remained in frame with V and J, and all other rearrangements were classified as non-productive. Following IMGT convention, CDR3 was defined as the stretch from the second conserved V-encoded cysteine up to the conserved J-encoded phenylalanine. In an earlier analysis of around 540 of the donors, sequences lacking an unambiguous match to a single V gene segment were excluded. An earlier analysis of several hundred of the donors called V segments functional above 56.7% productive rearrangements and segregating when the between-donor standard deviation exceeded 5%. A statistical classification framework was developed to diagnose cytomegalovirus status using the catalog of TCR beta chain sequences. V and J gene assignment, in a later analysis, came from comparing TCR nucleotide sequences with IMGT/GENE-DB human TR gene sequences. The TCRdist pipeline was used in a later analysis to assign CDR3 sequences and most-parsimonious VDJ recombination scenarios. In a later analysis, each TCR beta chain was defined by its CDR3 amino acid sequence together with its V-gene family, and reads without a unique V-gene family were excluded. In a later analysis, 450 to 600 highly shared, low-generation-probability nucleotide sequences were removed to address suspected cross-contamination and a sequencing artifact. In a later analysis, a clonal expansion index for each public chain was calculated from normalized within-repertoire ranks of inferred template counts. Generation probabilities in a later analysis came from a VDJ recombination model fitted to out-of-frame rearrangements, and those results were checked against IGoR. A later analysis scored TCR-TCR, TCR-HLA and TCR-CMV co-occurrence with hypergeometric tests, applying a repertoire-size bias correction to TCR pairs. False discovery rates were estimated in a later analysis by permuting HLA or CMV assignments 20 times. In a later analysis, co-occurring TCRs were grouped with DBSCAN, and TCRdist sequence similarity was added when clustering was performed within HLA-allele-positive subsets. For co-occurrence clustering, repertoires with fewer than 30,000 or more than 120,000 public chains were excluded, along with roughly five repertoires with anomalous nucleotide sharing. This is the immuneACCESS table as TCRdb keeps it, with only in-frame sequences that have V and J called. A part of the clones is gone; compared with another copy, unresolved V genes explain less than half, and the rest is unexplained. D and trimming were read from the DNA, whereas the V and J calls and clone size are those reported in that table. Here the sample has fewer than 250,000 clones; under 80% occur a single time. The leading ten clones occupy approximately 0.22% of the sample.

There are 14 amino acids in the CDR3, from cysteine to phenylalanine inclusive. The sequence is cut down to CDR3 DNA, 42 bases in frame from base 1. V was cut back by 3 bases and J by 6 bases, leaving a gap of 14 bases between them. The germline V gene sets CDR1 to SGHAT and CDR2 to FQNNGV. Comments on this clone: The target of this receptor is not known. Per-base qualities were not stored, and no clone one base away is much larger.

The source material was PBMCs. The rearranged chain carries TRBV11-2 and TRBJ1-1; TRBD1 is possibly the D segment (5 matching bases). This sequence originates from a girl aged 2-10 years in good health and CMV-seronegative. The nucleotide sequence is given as TGTGCCAGCAGCTTCGGGACGTCGGGGGCTGAAGCTTTCTTT. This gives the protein CASSFGTSGAEAFF.